The 25 T cell receptor beta chains listed next were all sequenced from one sample in a study of beta chain features in type 1 diabetes listed by TCRdb under 2018. Overall study outcomes, separate from this receptor: A moderate but significant shortening of TCRB CDR3 length was observed in type 1 diabetes patients in all four CD4+ subsets.

These TCRs are of unknown antigen specificity. Library creation used the immunoSEQ multiplex PCR assay. The entire isolated RNA was reverse transcribed using the High Capacity cDNA Reverse Transcription Kit, and thus expressed TCRB transcripts were sequenced. TCRdb mirrors the immuneACCESS table, restricted to in-frame sequences. Some clones are absent from its copies; in checked studies, under half trace to an unresolved V gene, and the reason for the others is unknown. Within this sample are 300,000 or so clones, with about 13% of them counted one time only. Clones ranked in the top ten supply 0.015% to 0.02% of the sample. Sequencing was performed on naive CD4+ T cells from blood. The cell subset or site label of this sample denotes: true naive CD4+ T cells. These receptors were obtained from a man aged 25-40 years with type 1 diabetes.

The rearrangement uses TRBV2 and TRBJ2-3; 8 nucleotides align to TRBD2. Trimming removed 6 bases from V and 2 bases from J; junction bases left unmatched: 4. Per germline, CDR1 SNHLY and CDR2 FYNNEI. The length of the CDR3 is 14 residues. The CDR3 spells CASSLAGFTDTQYF. The DNA of the CDR3 is TGTGCCAGCAGCTTAGCGGGATTCACAGATACGCAGTATTTT. The whole variable domain, remainder taken from reference TRBV2 and TRBJ2-3, is EPEVTQTPSHQVTQMGQEVILRCVPISNHLYFYWYRQILGQKVEFLVSFYNNEISEKSEIFDDQFSVERPDGSNFTLKIRSTKLEDSAMYFCASSLAGFTDTQYFGPGTRLTVL.

This chain connects TRBV10-3 to TRBJ2-7; D not certain. Germline values: CDR1 ENHRY, CDR2 SYGVKD. V lost 11 bases and J lost 2, with 13 bases in between. There are 12 residues in the CDR3. Written as DNA, the CDR3 is TGTGCCTCAAAAGGTACAGCCTACGAGCAGTACTTC. Protein product: CASKGTAYEQYF.

The chain employs TRBV7-3 and TRBJ2-7; 9 bases agree with TRBD2. The CDR3 covers 14 residues. The germline CDR1 and CDR2 sequences are SGHTA and FQGTGA. Trimming at V came to 3 bases and at J to 0 bases, leaving 0 bases not matched to a gene. CDR3 amino acids: CASSLTSGSYEQYF. CDR3 nucleotide sequence: TGTGCCAGCAGCTTGACTAGCGGCTCCTACGAGCAGTACTTC.

The gene calls are TRBV30 and TRBJ2-7; 10 nucleotides agree with TRBD2. This CDR3 contains 16 residues. The germline V gene encodes CDR1 GTSNPN and CDR2 SVGIG (reference sequence). J was trimmed by 6 bases and V by 1 base; bases with no gene match: 12. CDR3 sequence reads: CAWSDRGLAGVTEQYF. The CDR3 region has the DNA TGTGCCTGGAGTGACCGGGGTCTAGCGGGAGTAACCGAGCAGTACTTC.

In this sample, this clone turned up a few times. This chain uses TRBV9 with TRBJ2-7; D possibly corresponds to TRBD2 (6 bases). Trimming stripped 5 bases from V and 3 bases from J, with 12 bases between. The CDR3 consists of 13 residues. Germline V gene data show CDR1 as SGDLS and CDR2 as YYNGEE. CDR3 amino acids: CASSAGRYYEQYF. CDR3 nucleotides: TGTGCCAGCAGTGCGGGACGGTACTACGAGCAGTACTTC.

This chain uses TRBV27 with TRBJ1-5; no clear D gene. The CDR3 has 15 residues. Germline V gene lookup returns CDR1 MNHEY and CDR2 SMNVEV (reference sequence). With 5 bases removed from V and 1 base from J, the gap between germline ends came to 12 bases. The CDR3, as DNA: TGTGCCAGCAGTCGAGGCCCGAGGAGCAATCAGCCCCAGCATTTT. This codes for CASSRGPRSNQPQHF.

CDR3 nucleotide sequence: TGTGCCAGCTCACCGAATCTCAGCCAAGAGACCCAGTACTTC. This encodes CASSPNLSQETQYF. This chain links TRBV18 with TRBJ2-5; D remains unclear. Looked up from germline, CDR1 is KGHSH and CDR2 is LQKENI. V lost 3 bases to trimming and J lost 1 base, with 9 bases between them. The CDR3 contains 14 residues.

This clone has more than one count but fewer than ten. This chain's CDR3 is CASSRDRENTEAFF. The CDR3 DNA follows: TGTGCCAGCTCACGGGACAGGGAGAACACTGAAGCTTTCTTT. The gene calls are TRBV18 and TRBJ1-1; 9 nucleotides agree with TRBD1. The V gene end was trimmed by 4 bases and the J gene end by 1 base; junction bases not matched to a gene: 1. This CDR3 is 14 amino acids long. The germline gives CDR1 KGHSH, CDR2 LQKENI.

This chain links TRBV5-1 with TRBJ2-5; 13 nucleotides agree with TRBD2. Germline loops: CDR1 SGHRS, CDR2 YFSETQ. Unmatched junction bases numbered 4, after V lost 0 bases and J lost 2 bases. This CDR3 is built from 17 residues. The CDR3 DNA reads TGCGCCAGCAGCTTGGAAGGGACTAGCGGGGATCAAGAGACCCAGTACTTC. It encodes CASSLEGTSGDQETQYF.

This rearrangement joins TRBV5-6 to TRBJ1-2; weak D call: TRBD1 (6 bases). Germline V CDR1 and CDR2: SGHDT, YYEEEE. V lost 1 base and J lost 4, with 14 bases in between. This CDR3 is 15 amino acids long. The CDR3 reads CASSLTGGGLYGYTF. The CDR3 bases are TGTGCCAGCAGCTTGACGGGGGGCGGCCTCTATGGCTACACCTTC.

The chain couples TRBV9 to TRBJ2-3; a weak D match, TRBD2 (6 bases). The CDR3 covers 14 residues. V gave up 1 base and J gave up 5 bases, with 11 bases separating them. Germline V gene lookup returns CDR1 SGDLS and CDR2 YYNGEE. The CDR3 loop is CASSVSGSRDTQYF. CDR3 DNA sequence: TGTGCCAGCAGCGTATCCGGGAGTAGAGATACGCAGTATTTT.

Turning to this clone: This same CDR3 is encoded by further DNA sequences in the sample. The rearrangement links TRBV5-4 to TRBJ2-7, with D possibly being TRBD2 (5 bases). Trimming left V 0 bases short and J 4 bases short, with 8 bases between. This CDR3 is built from 13 residues. Per germline, CDR1 SGHNT and CDR2 YYREEE (reference sequence). The CDR3 loop reads CASSLVGSYEQYF. The CDR3 DNA is TGTGCCAGCAGCTTGGTGGGGAGTTACGAGCAGTACTTC.

V usage is TRBV19 and J usage is TRBJ2-7; the match to TRBD2 covers 10 bases. V lost 7 bases to trimming and J lost 3 bases; unmatched junction nucleotides: 12. This CDR3 comprises 16 residues. CDR1 LNHDA and CDR2 SQIVND come from the germline V gene (reference sequence). The DNA of the CDR3 is TGTGCCAGTACCAACAAAGGAGCGGGAGGGGGCTACGAGCAGTACTTC. Residues: CASTNKGAGGGYEQYF.

There are a few counts of this clone. This chain joins TRBV7-2 and TRBJ1-2, with unresolved D. Germline CDR1 reads SGHTA; CDR2 reads FQGNSA. The CDR3 has 15 amino acids. Trimming left V 1 base short and J 4 bases short, with 13 bases between. The CDR3 DNA reads TGTGCCAGCAGCTTAGGACCCCCGGGAGGCTATGGCTACACCTTC. Translated: CASSLGPPGGYGYTF.

This clone was counted a few times. This chain joins TRBV5-5 and TRBJ2-5; no clear D. This CDR3 region has 13 residues. In germline, CDR1 is SGHKS, CDR2 YYEKEE (reference sequence). V was clipped by 6 bases and J by 1 base, with 10 bases between them. CDR3 in DNA: TGTGCCAGCAACCAGTTCGTCCAAGAGACCCAGTACTTC. It codes for CASNQFVQETQYF.

Comment on this clone: In the same sample, other DNA sequences code for this CDR3. This rearrangement joins TRBV9 to TRBJ2-1, with D tentatively TRBD1 (6 bases). V dropped 4 bases and J dropped 7 bases, with 9 bases sitting between them. This CDR3 comprises 12 residues. The germline gives CDR1 SGDLS, CDR2 YYNGEE. The CDR3 DNA sequence: TGTGCCAGCAGCCGAGGGGGAAATGAGCAGTTCTTC. Its protein is CASSRGGNEQFF.

The chain uses TRBV5-1 and TRBJ1-1; TRBD1 aligns across 8 bases. The CDR3 covers 16 residues. V shed 4 bases, J shed 1 base, and the junction held 9 bases outside the gene matches. CDR1 is SGHRS and CDR2 is YFSETQ in the germline V gene. The CDR3 loop reads CASSPLTGEKNTEAFF. The CDR3 DNA reads as TGCGCCAGCAGCCCATTGACAGGGGAGAAGAACACTGAAGCTTTCTTT.

This chain links TRBV30 with TRBJ2-1; 8 nucleotides line up with TRBD2. Germline-derived CDR1 and CDR2 are GTSNPN and SVGIG (reference sequence). V shed 2 bases, J shed 9 bases, and the junction held 9 bases outside the gene matches. The length of the CDR3 is 14 residues. The CDR3 DNA reads TGTGCCTGGAGTAGGGCCGGGAGGGAGGGTGAGCAGTTCTTC. It codes for CAWSRAGREGEQFF. Combining the CDR3 with reference TRBV30 and TRBJ2-1 gives the whole variable domain SQTIHQWPATLVQPVGSPLSLECTVEGTSNPNLYWYRQAAGRGLQLLFYSVGIGQISSEVPQNLSASRPQDRQFILSSKKLLLSDSGFYLCAWSRAGREGEQFFGPGTRLTVL.

This clone was observed a few times. The V call is TRBV2, the J call TRBJ1-1; D is ambiguous. Trimming shortened V by 11 bases and J by 1 base, and 11 bases separated the two germline ends. CDR1 and CDR2 from the germline V gene are SNHLY and FYNNEI. CDR3 size: 12 residues. The CDR3: CALTPRNTEAFF. The DNA of the CDR3 is TGTGCCCTAACCCCCCGGAACACTGAAGCTTTCTTT.

This clone was picked up a small number of times. The rearrangement joins TRBV5-6 to TRBJ2-5; 10 bases agree with TRBD1. CDR3 length: 14 amino acids. The V segment lost 5 bases and the J segment 7 bases; nucleotides outside the gene matches: 8. Germline V gene lookup returns CDR1 SGHDT and CDR2 YYEEEE. DNA for the CDR3: TGTGCCAGCAGTCCCGGACAGGGGGTCCGGACCCAGTACTTC. This codes for CASSPGQGVRTQYF. Drawing the rest from reference TRBV5-6 and TRBJ2-5, the complete variable domain is DAGVTQSPTHLIKTRGQQVTLRCSPKSGHDTVSWYQQALGQGPQFIFQYYEEEERQRGNFPDRFSGHQFPNYSSELNVNALLLGDSALYLCASSPGQGVRTQYFGPGTRLLVL.

This clone was detected only a few times. This rearrangement joins TRBV6-5 to TRBJ2-7; tentative D call: TRBD1 (6 bases). Trimming pared 5 bases from V and 3 bases from J, leaving 14 bases between. This CDR3 spans 14 amino acids. The germline CDR1 and CDR2 sequences are MNHEY and SVGAGI. CDR3 protein: CASSDPRGRYEQYF. CDR3 bases: TGTGCCAGCAGTGATCCCAGGGGACGCTACGAGCAGTACTTC.

This clone has more than one count but fewer than ten. The chain's CDR3 is CASSPQRAGGGSEQFF. For the CDR3, the DNA is TGCGCCAGCAGCCCCCAGAGAGCGGGAGGAGGAAGTGAGCAGTTCTTC. The rearrangement links TRBV4-3 to TRBJ2-1, with 9 bases lining up with TRBD2. The CDR3 length is 16 residues. The germline gives CDR1 LGHNA, CDR2 YSLEER. J gave up 9 bases and V 4 bases, and 13 bases lay outside the gene matches.

This clone was detected a few times. The CDR3, as DNA: TGTGCCAGCAGCTTAGGGGGGGCTAGCGGGAGGGCCCTGTTCCGGGAGCTGTTTTTT. Residues: CASSLGGASGRALFRELFF. This rearrangement joins TRBV11-2 to TRBJ2-2; the match to TRBD2 covers 12 bases. Germline CDR1 reads SGHAT; CDR2 reads FQNNGV. The V and J ends lost 1 base and 9 bases, in that order; junction bases with no gene match: 15. There are 19 residues in the CDR3. Complete variable domain (other parts from reference TRBV11-2 and TRBJ2-2): EAGVAQSPRYKIIEKRQSVAFWCNPISGHATLYWYQQILGQGPKLLIQFQNNGVVDDSQLPKDRFSAERLKGVDSTLKIQPAKLEDSAVYLCASSLGGASGRALFRELFFGEGSRLTVL.

This clone turned up a few times. V and J are TRBV19 and TRBJ1-1, with a tentative D call TRBD1 (6 bases). The CDR3 sequence is 15 residues long. Germline CDR1 reads LNHDA; CDR2 reads SQIVND (reference sequence). With 6 bases removed from V and 4 bases from J, the gap between germline ends came to 18 bases. The CDR3 is CASSLLGARGTEAFF. The CDR3 DNA follows: TGTGCCAGTAGCCTCCTGGGGGCGCGTGGCACTGAAGCTTTCTTT.

This clone was recorded once. The chain couples TRBV27 to TRBJ1-1; D not certain. The CDR3 is 11 amino acids. The V gene lost 4 bases and the J gene lost 6 bases, with 6 bases spanning the gap. The germline V gene has CDR1 MNHEY and CDR2 SMNVEV (reference sequence). CDR3 sequence (DNA): TGTGCCAGCAGTTCCTATTCTGAAGCTTTCTTT. Encoded protein: CASSSYSEAFF.